Sequencing of this TCR beta chain was carried out in a study of blood T cell repertoires in COVID-19. At the level of the study: Researchers got acute and convalescent COVID-19 samples from the United States, Italy and Spain. Nucleic acid was either cDNA or gDNA, and it came from T cells, B-cell-depleted T cells, or PBMCs.

Per the authors' pipeline: Reference gene primer amplification in the assay estimated nucleated cell counts. Clones were sequenced by immunoSEQ multiplex PCR, and TCRdb holds only the in-frame ones, with some missing. Clonal size and the V and J genes are those of that table, whereas D and trimming came from the DNA. The top ten hold 4.3% of the sample, which has 400,000 to 550,000 clones, around 89% seen once. Germline-derived CDR1 and CDR2 are SGDLS and YYNGEE. This CDR3 comprises 14 residues. V trimming: 0 bases; J trimming: 5 bases; junction bases outside the gene matches: 4. The sequencing input was peripheral blood. The rearrangement links TRBV9 to TRBJ1-2; TRBD1 matches at 7 bases. The receptor was derived from a woman aged 25-40 years with acute or convalescent COVID-19. CDR3 bases: TGTGCCAGCAGCGTAGGGGACAGCTCTTATGGCTACACCTTC. Its translation: CASSVGDSSYGYTF.